These 28 T cell receptor beta chains were sequenced from one sample in a study of CD8 T cells in Susac syndrome. Roughly 0.45 to 1 ug RNA was reverse transcribed with random hexamers. TCRdb processed the immunoSEQ multiplex PCR reads anew with MiXCR; each CDR3 protein has one entry. Of more than 150,000 distinct CDR3 sequences listed, roughly 94% are singletons. Sequencing was carried out using CD8+ T cells from PBMCs. These receptors originate from a human donor with Susac syndrome.

The chain combines TRBV6-2 or TRBV6-3 with TRBJ2-1, with 9 bases that match TRBD2. The CDR3 runs to 14 residues. Germline V CDR1 and CDR2: MNHEY, SVGEGT. The ends lost 10 bases at V and 5 bases at J; junction bases unmatched: 9. The CDR3 DNA reads as TGTGCCACGGACGCGGGGGGGGAAAACAATGAGCAGTTCTTC. Protein: CATDAGGENNEQFF.

The chain is built from TRBV19 and TRBJ2-1; either TRBD1 or TRBD2 may supply D (6 bases each). V lost 5 bases and J lost 1, with 15 bases in between. The CDR3 covers 16 residues. Germline V gene sequence: CDR1 LNHDA, CDR2 SQIVND (reference sequence). CDR3 region: CASSDSGAGSYNEQFF. In nucleotides, the CDR3 is TGTGCCAGTAGTGATTCGGGGGCTGGGTCCTACAATGAGCAGTTCTTC.

DNA of the CDR3: TGTGCCAGCTATGACAGGGCCGGGGAGCTGTTTTTT. As protein: CASYDRAGELFF. J is TRBJ2-2 and V is TRBV25-1, with 7 bases fitting TRBD1. The CDR3 covers 12 residues. Unmatched junction bases numbered 3, after V lost 8 bases and J lost 6 bases. Per the germline V gene, CDR1 is MGHDK and CDR2 is SYGVNS.

The rearrangement joins TRBV7-3 to TRBJ2-1; 9 bases match TRBD2. The V gene end was trimmed by 5 bases and the J gene end by 3 bases; junction bases not matched to a gene: 8. The CDR3 runs to 16 residues. CDR1 is SGHTA and CDR2 is FQGTGA in the germline V gene. CDR3 nucleotides: TGTGCCAGCAGCCCAGCGGGAGGACCTTTCTACAATGAGCAGTTCTTC. Translation: CASSPAGGPFYNEQFF.

V and J are TRBV3-1 and TRBJ2-5, with D perhaps assigned TRBD1 or TRBD2 (7 bases each). The length of the CDR3 is 14 residues. Between the trimmed V and J ends, which lost 4 bases and 4 bases, there was a span of 13 bases. The germline CDR1 and CDR2 sequences are LGHDT and YNNKEL (reference sequence). The CDR3 here is CASSPRGRGETQYF. CDR3 sequence (DNA): TGTGCCAGCAGCCCCAGGGGGAGGGGAGAGACCCAGTACTTC.

This chain links TRBV6-2 or TRBV6-3 with TRBJ2-6, with D hard to call. V lost 2 bases to trimming and J lost 0 bases, with 8 bases between them. Germline CDR1 is MNHEY and CDR2 is SVGEGT. This CDR3 region has 16 residues. The CDR3 nucleotides are TGTGCCAGCAGTTACCTTCGGAGCTCTGGGGCCAACGTCCTGACTTTC. It specifies CASSYLRSSGANVLTF.

The chain has TRBV18 and TRBJ1-1; no reliable D call. Per the germline V gene, CDR1 is KGHSH and CDR2 is LQKENI. This CDR3 contains 13 residues. Trimming pared 3 bases from V and 3 bases from J, leaving 8 bases between. CDR3 nucleotides: TGTGCCAGCTCACCGATGGGAGACACTGAAGCTTTCTTT. Translation: CASSPMGDTEAFF.

The chain joins TRBV12-3 or TRBV12-4 to TRBJ2-5, with D possibly being TRBD2 (6 bases). The CDR3 consists of 14 residues. V was shortened by 3 bases and J by 2 bases, with 10 bases between the two germline ends. CDR3 DNA sequence: TGTGCCAGCAGTTTGGGGACTCGACAAGAGACCCAGTACTTC. It specifies CASSLGTRQETQYF.

V gene TRBV12-3 or TRBV12-4 combines with J gene TRBJ1-1; D is possibly TRBD1 (6 bases). The CDR3 is made up of 14 amino acids. V was trimmed by 5 bases and J by 2 bases, leaving 12 bases between them. CDR3 DNA sequence: TGTGCCAGCAGTCCGGGACACACCAACACTGAAGCTTTCTTT. Encoded protein: CASSPGHTNTEAFF.

The V gene is TRBV11-2, the J gene TRBJ2-1, with a possible D match to TRBD2 (7 bases). Trimming cost V 5 bases and J 9 bases, with 17 bases left between them. CDR3 length equals 14 residues. In germline, CDR1 is SGHAT, CDR2 FQNNGV. The DNA of the CDR3 is TGTGCCAGCAGCGGGGGGGCTAGCTCAGGTGAGCAGTTCTTC. Translating it yields CASSGGASSGEQFF.

The rearrangement uses TRBV28 and TRBJ1-1, with a tentative D call TRBD1 (5 bases). There are 14 residues in the CDR3. V shed 3 bases and J shed 2 bases, with 10 bases lying between them. Germline V gene sequence: CDR1 MDHEN, CDR2 SYDVKM. The CDR3 nucleotides are TGTGCCAGCAGTTTCGGGGGTATAAACACTGAAGCTTTCTTT. Translated, it gives CASSFGGINTEAFF.

V usage is TRBV14 and J usage is TRBJ2-7; D possibly matches TRBD1 or TRBD2 (5 bases each). Trimming shortened V by 1 base and J by 2 bases, and 15 bases separated the two germline ends. CDR3 size: 16 residues. Germline V gene lookup returns CDR1 SGHDN and CDR2 FVKESK. CDR3 sequence reads: CASSQATTGPTYEQYF. The CDR3, as DNA: TGTGCCAGCAGCCAAGCGACCACGGGGCCGACCTACGAGCAGTACTTC.

With regard to this clonotype: One end of the junction is discordant with germline, which a read error may explain. J is TRBJ1-1 and V is TRBV30, with D uncertain. Germline CDR1 GTSNPN, CDR2 SVGIG (reference sequence). The CDR3 length is 13 residues. The CDR3 DNA reads TGTGCCTGGAAACGCACACAGAACACTGAGGCTTTCTTT. Protein product: CAWKRTQNTEAFF.

The chain recombines TRBV13 with TRBJ2-7, with 10 bases fitting TRBD2. J lost 4 bases, V lost 5 bases, and 8 bases had no gene match. Germline assignment: CDR1 PRHDT and CDR2 FYEKMQ (reference sequence). The CDR3 has 15 amino acids. The CDR3 DNA is TGTGCCAGCAGCCCACCGACTAGCGGGCGTTACGAGCAGTACTTC. It encodes CASSPPTSGRYEQYF.

The chain combines TRBV7-9 with TRBJ2-3; 9 bases are a match to TRBD2. V shed 8 bases and J 4 bases; nucleotides not matched to a gene: 13. This CDR3 has 16 amino acids. Germline CDR1 and CDR2: SEHNR and FQNEAQ (reference sequence). This chain's CDR3 is CASEPTSGLSADTQYF. CDR3 nucleotide sequence: TGTGCCAGCGAACCTACTAGCGGGCTTAGTGCAGATACGCAGTATTTT.

J is TRBJ1-5 and V is TRBV3-1, with D perhaps TRBD1 (6 bases). The ends were cut back, 3 bases at V and 3 bases at J, with 12 bases in the middle. The CDR3 length is 15 residues. Germline assignment: CDR1 LGHDT and CDR2 YNNKEL (reference sequence). The CDR3 protein is CASSHSGATNQPQHF. CDR3 DNA: TGTGCCAGCAGCCATTCAGGGGCGACCAATCAGCCCCAGCATTTT.

DNA of the CDR3: TGCGCCAGCAGTCAAAACTTCGGACAGGGGGCTTTAGGAGATACGCAGTATTTT. Encoded protein: CASSQNFGQGALGDTQYF. The chain uses TRBV23-1 and TRBJ2-3, with 11 nucleotides matching TRBD1. TRBV23-1 is marked as an open reading frame, function uncertain. This CDR3 region has 18 residues. After removal of 2 bases from V and 5 bases from J, the junction contained 12 bases not matched to a gene.

This chain links TRBV4-1 with TRBJ1-1; D remains unclear. Trimming took 1 base from V and 9 from J, leaving 6 bases between them. Germline-derived CDR1 and CDR2 are MGHRA and YSYEKL. The CDR3 has 11 residues. Here the CDR3 DNA reads TGCGCCAGCAGCCAAGGCGACAAAGCTTTCTTT. The encoded protein is CASSQGDKAFF.

The chain joins TRBV12-3 or TRBV12-4 to TRBJ2-2; tentatively, D is TRBD2 (5 bases). Between the trimmed V and J ends, which lost 3 bases and 5 bases, there was a span of 13 bases. The CDR3 runs to 15 residues. The CDR3 loop reads CASSFGGSVTGELFF. The DNA of the CDR3 is TGTGCCAGCAGTTTCGGTGGGAGCGTTACCGGGGAGCTGTTTTTT.

This clonotype was recorded only once. CDR3 sequence: CAWSVIGQGWTYEQYF. Written as DNA, the CDR3 is TGTGCCTGGAGTGTAATAGGACAGGGGTGGACCTACGAGCAGTACTTC. The V gene is TRBV30, the J gene TRBJ2-7; 9 bases map to TRBD1. Germline V CDR1 and CDR2: GTSNPN, SVGIG (reference sequence). The CDR3 loop spans 16 amino acids. With 0 bases clipped from V and 2 bases from J, the junction kept 8 bases outside the gene matches.

This clonotype was recorded only once. The J gene is TRBJ1-2, the V gene TRBV16; the D gene is possibly TRBD1 (5 bases). CDR3 length: 13 residues. Germline-derived CDR1 and CDR2 are KGHSY and FQNENV. The V end lost 0 bases, the J end lost 8 bases, and 10 bases lay between the germline ends. The CDR3 is CASSQSLGPGYTF. The CDR3 DNA reads TGTGCCAGCAGCCAATCGTTGGGGCCCGGCTACACCTTC.

CDR3 region: CASSPGLSSTDTQYF. The DNA of the CDR3 is TGCGCCAGCAGCCCGGGACTCTCAAGCACAGATACGCAGTATTTT. The chain links TRBV5-1 to TRBJ2-3; tentatively, D is TRBD2 (6 bases). This CDR3 has 15 amino acids. V gave up 4 bases and J gave up 0 bases, with 12 bases separating them. Germline V gives CDR1 SGHRS, CDR2 YFSETQ. The full variable domain, in which reference TRBV5-1 and TRBJ2-3 provide the parts outside the CDR3, is KAGVTQTPRYLIKTRGQQVTLSCSPISGHRSVSWYQQTPGQGLQFLFEYFSETQRNKGNFPGRFSGRQFSNSRSEMNVSTLELGDSALYLCASSPGLSSTDTQYFGPGTRLTVL.

This chain connects TRBV7-3 to TRBJ2-2; no definite D call. Germline-derived CDR1 and CDR2 are SGHTA and FQGTGA. This CDR3 region has 12 residues. V dropped 5 bases and J dropped 2 bases, with 3 bases sitting between them. The CDR3 region has the DNA TGTGCCAGCAGCAAAAACACCGGGGAGCTGTTTTTT. Its protein is CASSKNTGELFF.

The rearrangement links TRBV9 to TRBJ1-3, with 8 nucleotides matching TRBD1. This CDR3 is 14 amino acids long. In germline, CDR1 is SGDLS, CDR2 YYNGEE. V lost 6 bases to trimming and J lost 0 bases; unmatched junction nucleotides: 2. The CDR3 bases are TGTGCCAGCACAGGGGGCCGCTCTGGAAACACCATATATTTT. As protein: CASTGGRSGNTIYF. Variable domain in full (rest from reference TRBV9 and TRBJ1-3): DSGVTQTPKHLITATGQRVTLRCSPRSGDLSVYWYQQSLDQGLQFLIQYYNGEERAKGNILERFSAQQFPDLHSELNLSSLELGDSALYFCASTGGRSGNTIYFGEGSWLTVV.

The V and J genes are TRBV10-3 and TRBJ2-7; D is undetermined. The CDR3 is made up of 13 amino acids. The V end lost 6 bases, the J end lost 2 bases, and 11 bases lay between the germline ends. From germline, CDR1 is ENHRY and CDR2 SYGVKD. The CDR3 protein is CAISPRSPYEQYF. The CDR3 DNA follows: TGTGCCATCAGCCCCCGGTCGCCCTACGAGCAGTACTTC.

This chain connects TRBV5-1 to TRBJ2-7, with TRBD1 identical over 7 bases. V was pared by 4 bases and J by 1 base, with 8 bases of the junction left unmatched. The CDR3 runs 15 residues. Looked up from germline, CDR1 is SGHRS and CDR2 is YFSETQ. The CDR3 here is CASSTQGPRSYEQYF. In nucleotides, the CDR3 is TGCGCCAGCAGCACACAGGGGCCAAGATCCTACGAGCAGTACTTC.

The J gene is TRBJ1-2, the V gene TRBV5-6; 7 bases line up with TRBD1. The CDR3 consists of 14 residues. V gave up 4 bases and J gave up 4 bases; unmatched junction bases: 7. The germline CDR1 and CDR2 sequences are SGHDT and YYEEEE. The CDR3 nucleotides are TGTGCCAGCAGCACGGGACAGCGAATCTATGGCTACACCTTC. Protein sequence: CASSTGQRIYGYTF.

The J gene is TRBJ2-3, the V gene TRBV18, with D possibly called TRBD1 or TRBD2 (5 bases each). Germline CDR1 reads KGHSH; CDR2 reads LQKENI. CDR3 size: 16 residues. Trimming removed 6 bases at V and 0 bases at J, with 16 bases between. In DNA form, the CDR3 reads TGTGCCAGCTCGCGGGCCGGGACGTATAGCACAGATACGCAGTATTTT. Protein product: CASSRAGTYSTDTQYF.